These 23 T cell receptor beta chains came from one sample sequenced in a study of CD8 T cells in ankylosing spondylitis. TCRdb ran MiXCR on the 5' RACE reads and lists one entry per CDR3 protein. The repertoire holds a few hundred thousand distinct CDR3 sequences, with around 18% as singletons. What was sequenced was blood, either unsorted or a sorted T cell fraction (not recorded which). Receptor source: a male donor with ankylosing spondylitis or in good health (not recorded which).

The chain recombines TRBV5-1 with TRBJ2-3; D is perhaps TRBD1 (6 bases). The length of the CDR3 is 15 residues. Trimming took 4 bases from V and 4 from J, leaving 16 bases between them. CDR1 is SGHRS and CDR2 is YFSETQ in the germline V gene. CDR3 DNA sequence: TGCGCCAGCAGCCCCGGACAGTTCCACTCAGATACGCAGTATTTT. As protein: CASSPGQFHSDTQYF.

This clonotype has more than one count but fewer than ten. The V call is TRBV5-1, the J call TRBJ2-1; 7 nucleotides line up with TRBD1. J gave up 2 bases and V 5 bases, and 7 bases lay outside the gene matches. Germline CDR1 and CDR2: SGHRS and YFSETQ. This CDR3 contains 15 residues. The CDR3 reads CASRFDRAAYNEQFF. The CDR3 nucleotides read TGCGCCAGCAGATTCGACAGGGCAGCCTACAATGAGCAGTTCTTC.

Only a few counts were recorded for this clonotype. The chain joins TRBV28 to TRBJ1-1; TRBD1 agrees at 10 bases. The length of the CDR3 is 15 residues. The V and J ends lost 6 bases and 1 base, in that order; junction bases with no gene match: 5. The V gene's germline CDR1 is MDHEN and CDR2 SYDVKM. The DNA for the CDR3 is TGTGCCAGCAGGGGACAGGGGAACCGGAACACTGAAGCTTTCTTT. Translating gives CASRGQGNRNTEAFF.

At least ten counts were recorded for this clonotype. The chain has TRBV6-1 and TRBJ1-1; the match to TRBD1 covers 9 bases. V shed 7 bases, J shed 6 bases, and the junction held 9 bases outside the gene matches. Looked up from germline, CDR1 is MNHNS and CDR2 is SASEGT. This CDR3 is built from 14 residues. The CDR3 DNA sequence: TGTGCCAGCAAACCACGGGACAGGGCCGCTGAAGCTTTCTTT. Its protein product is CASKPRDRAAEAFF.

The sample holds a few counts of this clonotype. The chain recombines TRBV27 with TRBJ1-5, with 7 bases identical to TRBD1. With V trimmed by 6 bases and J by 6 bases, 8 bases remained unmatched. In germline, CDR1 is MNHEY, CDR2 SMNVEV (reference sequence). The CDR3 has 14 residues. CDR3 bases: TGTGCCAGCAGGCTGACAGGGAGTCTTCAGCCCCAGCATTTT. Translated, it gives CASRLTGSLQPQHF.

Here the CDR3 DNA reads TGCGCCAGCAGCACTTACGCGGGACAGGGGACCCAGTACTTC. Protein: CASSTYAGQGTQYF. J is TRBJ2-5 and V is TRBV5-1; 9 bases line up with TRBD1. CDR1 and CDR2 from the germline V gene are SGHRS and YFSETQ. The CDR3 loop spans 14 amino acids. With 4 bases clipped from V and 7 bases from J, the junction kept 8 bases outside the gene matches. Variable domain in full (rest from reference TRBV5-1 and TRBJ2-5): KAGVTQTPRYLIKTRGQQVTLSCSPISGHRSVSWYQQTPGQGLQFLFEYFSETQRNKGNFPGRFSGRQFSNSRSEMNVSTLELGDSALYLCASSTYAGQGTQYFGPGTRLLVL.

This clonotype came up a few times. The chain joins TRBV18 to TRBJ2-3; 7 positions match TRBD1. V lost 1 base to trimming and J lost 1 base; unmatched junction nucleotides: 5. This CDR3 has 16 residues. Germline V lookup: CDR1 KGHSH, CDR2 LQKENI. The CDR3 nucleotides read TGTGCCAGCTCACCACTCCGGGACAGTGGCACAGATACGCAGTATTTT. Its translation: CASSPLRDSGTDTQYF.

The chain combines TRBV7-3 with TRBJ2-1; D gene ambiguous. The CDR3 totals 13 residues. V was shortened by 1 base and J by 9 bases, with 10 bases between the two germline ends. Looked up from germline, CDR1 is SGHTA and CDR2 is FQGTGA. The CDR3 sequence is CASSLRPGGEQFF. In nucleotides, the CDR3 is TGTGCCAGCAGCTTAAGACCGGGTGGTGAGCAGTTCTTC.

This clonotype was observed a handful of times. The chain uses TRBV2 and TRBJ2-5; D ambiguous. This CDR3 spans 13 amino acids. The germline CDR1 and CDR2 sequences are SNHLY and FYNNEI. V was shortened by 1 base and J by 7 bases, with 10 bases between the two germline ends. CDR3 nucleotide sequence: TGTGCCAGCAGTGAAGACCGGGTTGGGACCCAGTACTTC. Translation: CASSEDRVGTQYF.

For this clonotype: This is likely a read error, given that the CDR3 carries no conserved phenylalanine or tryptophan at its end. This chain uses TRBV20-1 with TRBJ1-6; possible D gene TRBD1, 6 bases. The CDR3 is made up of 16 amino acids. CDR1 and CDR2 from the germline V gene are DFQATT and SNEGSKA (reference sequence). Trimming took off 1 base at V and 7 bases at J, with 17 bases between the two ends. In DNA, the CDR3 is TGCAGTGCTAGAGCCTTTGGGGGCACCGAAAATTCACCCCTCCACTTA. Amino acids: CSARAFGGTENSPLHL.

Only a few counts were recorded for this clonotype. The rearrangement joins TRBV20-1 to TRBJ2-2; tentatively, D is TRBD1 (6 bases). Between the trimmed V and J ends, which lost 4 bases and 8 bases, there was a span of 17 bases. The germline V gene has CDR1 DFQATT and CDR2 SNEGSKA (reference sequence). This CDR3 contains 14 residues. The CDR3 DNA is TGCAGTGCTAAACCTACACAGGGTTTTGGGGAGCTGTTTTTT. It is translated as CSAKPTQGFGELFF.

This clonotype was recorded many times. The J gene is TRBJ1-1, the V gene TRBV10-3; maybe TRBD1 (6 bases). The CDR3 contains 14 residues. The germline V gene encodes CDR1 ENHRY and CDR2 SYGVKD. V was trimmed by 7 bases and J by 1 base, leaving 13 bases between them. CDR3: CAITQGHPNTEAFF. In DNA, the CDR3 is TGTGCCATCACCCAGGGACATCCGAACACTGAAGCTTTCTTT.

The chain employs TRBV20-1 and TRBJ2-1; 11 bases map to TRBD2. CDR3 length: 17 amino acids. V trimming: 4 bases; J trimming: 2 bases; junction bases outside the gene matches: 10. Germline lookup yields CDR1 DFQATT and CDR2 SNEGSKA (reference sequence). The CDR3 reads CSAKSLLAGDPYNEQFF. The CDR3 bases are TGCAGTGCTAAGAGCCTACTAGCGGGAGACCCCTACAATGAGCAGTTCTTC.

This clonotype turned up a few times. The V and J genes are TRBV13 and TRBJ2-7, with TRBD1 matching over 8 bases. Unmatched junction bases numbered 6, after V lost 5 bases and J lost 3 bases. The CDR3 has 14 amino acids. Germline V gene sequence: CDR1 PRHDT, CDR2 FYEKMQ (reference sequence). In DNA, the CDR3 is TGTGCCAGCAGCCCAGGACAGGGTGGCTACGAGCAGTACGTC. Translating gives CASSPGQGGYEQYV.

The chain has TRBV20-1 and TRBJ2-1; 9 positions match TRBD2. In germline, CDR1 is DFQATT, CDR2 SNEGSKA (reference sequence). The CDR3 loop spans 16 amino acids. V was pared by 6 bases and J by 0 bases, with 9 bases of the junction left unmatched. CDR3 amino acids: CSALTLAGASYNEQFF. The CDR3 DNA reads as TGCAGTGCCCTTACACTAGCGGGTGCCTCCTACAATGAGCAGTTCTTC.

This chain connects TRBV18 to TRBJ2-1; TRBD1 matches 9 bases. The CDR3 runs to 15 residues. From germline, CDR1 is KGHSH and CDR2 LQKENI. The V segment lost 4 bases and the J segment 4 bases; nucleotides outside the gene matches: 5. The CDR3 sequence: CASSLRDRDYNEQFF. The CDR3 DNA sequence: TGTGCCAGCTCACTCCGGGACAGGGATTACAATGAGCAGTTCTTC.

This clonotype was recorded at least ten times. The J gene is TRBJ2-2, the V gene TRBV5-5, with TRBD1 as a possible D gene (6 bases). The germline V gene has CDR1 SGHKS and CDR2 YYEKEE (reference sequence). The CDR3 loop spans 15 amino acids. The V and J ends lost 2 bases and 3 bases respectively, with 11 bases between them. CDR3 sequence reads: CASSFQDSYTGELFF. The CDR3 coding sequence is TGTGCCAGCAGCTTCCAGGACAGTTACACCGGGGAGCTGTTTTTT.

Details on this clonotype: Germline is not matched at one junction end, which may reflect a read error. This chain connects TRBV4-1 to TRBJ2-3; 7 nucleotides agree with TRBD2. CDR1 is MGHRA, CDR2 YSYEKL, per germline. The CDR3 covers 15 residues. The CDR3 reads CASSISPGGRDRQYF. In nucleotides, the CDR3 is TGCGCCAGCAGCATTAGCCCCGGGGGGAGAGATAGGCAGTATTTT.

This clonotype was picked up many times. CDR3 bases: TGTGCCAGCGGTATATTCCCCCATGAGCAGTTCTTC. It is translated as CASGIFPHEQFF. The V call is TRBV28, the J call TRBJ2-1; D not resolved. Germline CDR1 is MDHEN and CDR2 is SYDVKM. V gave up 8 bases and J gave up 8 bases, with 13 bases separating them. The CDR3 runs to 12 residues.

This clonotype came up a few times. V is TRBV9 and J is TRBJ2-3, with 8 nucleotides matching TRBD2. Germline values: CDR1 SGDLS, CDR2 YYNGEE. The trim removed 0 bases at V and 4 bases at J, leaving 4 bases unmatched. This CDR3 has 15 amino acids. The CDR3: CASSVEGLVPDTQYF. The CDR3 DNA is TGTGCCAGCAGCGTAGAGGGACTAGTACCAGATACGCAGTATTTT.

In its sample, this clonotype was seen many times. V and J are TRBV25-1 and TRBJ1-1, with D unresolved. The CDR3 is 13 amino acids. Trimming pared 5 bases from V and 3 bases from J, leaving 10 bases between. Germline-derived CDR1 and CDR2 are MGHDK and SYGVNS. The CDR3 coding sequence is TGTGCCAGCAGTATTGGCCCGGACACTGAAGCTTTCTTT. Residues: CASSIGPDTEAFF.

The chain is built from TRBV4-2 and TRBJ2-1; tentatively, D is TRBD1 or TRBD2 (6 bases each). The germline CDR1 and CDR2 sequences are LGHNA and YNFKEQ. Trimming took 0 bases from V and 3 from J, leaving 12 bases between them. This CDR3 has 16 amino acids. The CDR3 here is CASSQDRGLNYNEQFF. In nucleotides, the CDR3 is TGTGCCAGCAGCCAAGATCGGGGGCTGAACTACAATGAGCAGTTCTTC.

This clonotype was found a few times. The chain employs TRBV20-1 and TRBJ2-7, with 8 bases aligning to TRBD1. J gave up 5 bases and V 4 bases, and 10 bases lay outside the gene matches. The CDR3 contains 14 residues. The germline V gene has CDR1 DFQATT and CDR2 SNEGSKA (reference sequence). CDR3 in amino acids: CSATLGQGVHEQYV. The CDR3 DNA follows: TGCAGTGCTACCCTCGGACAGGGTGTCCACGAGCAGTACGTC.